The 23 T cell receptor beta chains listed next were all sequenced from one sample in a study of human T cells and chemical hapten exposure. TCRdb ran MiXCR on the RACE reads and lists one entry per CDR3 protein. The table records approximately 260,000 distinct CDR3 sequences, about 7.7% of them present only once. Described time point: pre-sensitization, week 0. Treatment defined: therapeutic diphenylcyclopropenone sensitization with weekly scalp DPC. The material sequenced was whole blood, taken in connection with sensitization to the hapten diphenylcyclopropenone (DPC). These receptor sequences come from a man between 18 and 35 years old with alopecia areata. Some clones in this sample may be carry-over from other donors' samples.

A note on this clonotype: A read error is possible here, since a much larger clone lies one base away. The chain uses TRBV7-2 and TRBJ1-5; D is perhaps TRBD1 (5 bases). The CDR3 contains 15 residues. In germline, CDR1 is SGHTA, CDR2 FQGNSA. The CDR3 loop reads CAISLRDRDNQPQHF. In nucleotides, the CDR3 is TGTGCCATCAGCTTGCGTGACAGAGACAATCAGCCCCAGCATTTT.

CDR3 bases: TGTGCCAGCAGTCCCGGACAGGGAGGGCGAGAGACCCAGTACTTC. This sequence encodes CASSPGQGGRETQYF. The J gene is TRBJ2-5, the V gene TRBV27; weak D call: TRBD1 (8 bases). Trimming took off 5 bases at V and 4 bases at J, with 17 bases between the two ends. This CDR3 contains 15 residues. Germline CDR1 reads MNHEY; CDR2 reads SMNVEV (reference sequence).

This clonotype occurred a few times. This chain uses TRBV5-1 with TRBJ1-2; D is unclear. This CDR3 has 15 amino acids. Per germline, CDR1 SGHRS and CDR2 YFSETQ. Between the trimmed V and J ends, which lost 1 base and 1 base, there was a span of 11 bases. DNA for the CDR3: TGCGCCAGCAGCTTGTTTACAGAAGATAACTATGGCTACACCTTC. It codes for CASSLFTEDNYGYTF.

The gene calls are TRBV12-3 or TRBV12-4 and TRBJ1-1; 7 bases fit TRBD1. V lost 5 bases to trimming and J lost 3 bases; unmatched junction nucleotides: 12. CDR3 length: 16 amino acids. The CDR3 DNA reads as TGTGCCAGCAGTCCCACGGGCACAGGGGTGGACACTGAAGCTTTCTTT. This encodes CASSPTGTGVDTEAFF.

As for this clonotype: Germline is not matched at one junction end, which may reflect a read error. The V gene is TRBV7-9, the J gene TRBJ1-1; D not resolved. CDR3 length equals 19 residues. The germline V gene encodes CDR1 SEHNR and CDR2 FQNEAQ (reference sequence). CDR3: CVSSLGIDSWADMNTEAFF. The CDR3, as DNA: TGTGTCAGCAGCTTAGGAATAGATAGTTGGGCAGATATGAACACTGAAGCTTTCTTT.

This clonotype was recorded at least ten times. This chain links TRBV20-1 with TRBJ2-3, with unresolved D. Trimming pared 0 bases from V and 5 bases from J, leaving 12 bases between. The CDR3 extends over 14 amino acids. CDR1 and CDR2 (germline): DFQATT, SNEGSKA (reference sequence). The DNA of the CDR3 is TGCAGTGCTAGAGACCGGTGGGTACGAGATACGCAGTATTTT. It translates to CSARDRWVRDTQYF.

The rearrangement joins TRBV7-2 to TRBJ1-5; D gene unclear. Germline CDR1 and CDR2: SGHTA and FQGNSA. The CDR3 covers 13 residues. The germline V and J ends were trimmed by 1 base and 7 bases, with 8 bases remaining between them. The CDR3 protein is CASSLVWVQPQHF. CDR3 coding DNA: TGTGCCAGCAGCTTAGTATGGGTCCAGCCCCAGCATTTT.

This clonotype was recorded at least ten times. CDR3 residues: CASSLGQSNTEAFF. In nucleotides, the CDR3 is TGCGCCAGCAGCTTGGGGCAGAGTAACACTGAAGCTTTCTTT. The V and J genes are TRBV5-1 and TRBJ1-1; the D is unclear. This CDR3 comprises 14 residues. Between the trimmed V and J ends, which lost 0 bases and 2 bases, there was a span of 8 bases. Germline lookup yields CDR1 SGHRS and CDR2 YFSETQ.

This chain links TRBV5-6 with TRBJ1-3; TRBD1 might be the D (5 bases). Per the germline V gene, CDR1 is SGHDT and CDR2 is YYEEEE. Trimming cost V 0 bases and J 0 bases, with 13 bases left between them. The CDR3 is 17 amino acids. The DNA of the CDR3 is TGTGCCAGCAGCTTGGAAACAGGCAGACCCTCTGGAAACACCATATATTTT. It specifies CASSLETGRPSGNTIYF.

This clonotype was seen a few times. The rearrangement links TRBV9 to TRBJ1-1; TRBD1 aligns across 8 bases. The CDR3 is 15 amino acids. Germline assignment: CDR1 SGDLS and CDR2 YYNGEE. Germline trimming cut 0 bases from V and 5 bases from J; bases unmatched to any gene: 6. CDR3 loop: CASSVERTGTTEAFF. CDR3 bases: TGTGCCAGCAGCGTAGAGAGGACAGGGACGACTGAAGCTTTCTTT.

V gene TRBV28 combines with J gene TRBJ2-7, with D tentatively TRBD1 (6 bases). The germline gives CDR1 MDHEN, CDR2 SYDVKM. With 6 bases removed from V and 0 bases from J, the gap between germline ends came to 15 bases. The CDR3 loop spans 15 amino acids. The CDR3 loop reads CASSGSRGFSYEQYF. The CDR3 DNA reads TGTGCCAGCAGCGGTAGCAGGGGCTTCTCCTACGAGCAGTACTTC. Complete variable domain (other parts from reference TRBV28 and TRBJ2-7): DVKVTQSSRYLVKRTGEKVFLECVQDMDHENMFWYRQDPGLGLRLIYFSYDVKMKEKGDIPEGYSVSREKKERFSLILESASTNQTSMYLCASSGSRGFSYEQYFGPGTRLTVT.

V gene TRBV29-1 combines with J gene TRBJ2-2; no clear D. With 4 bases removed from V and 3 bases from J, the gap between germline ends came to 3 bases. Germline lookup yields CDR1 SQVTM and CDR2 ANQGSEA. The CDR3 spans 11 residues. The CDR3 nucleotides read TGCAGCGTTGTTTACACCGGGGAGCTGTTTTTT. Protein sequence: CSVVYTGELFF.

This clonotype appeared a few times. The V and J genes are TRBV5-1 and TRBJ2-3, with a tentative D call TRBD1 (6 bases). Trimming pared 5 bases from V and 2 bases from J, leaving 21 bases between. This CDR3 spans 17 amino acids. The germline V gene has CDR1 SGHRS and CDR2 YFSETQ. This chain's CDR3 is CASRWNRDNFHTDTQYF. CDR3 bases: TGCGCCAGCAGGTGGAACCGGGACAACTTTCACACAGATACGCAGTATTTT. Filled out from reference TRBV5-1 and TRBJ2-3, the complete variable domain reads KAGVTQTPRYLIKTRGQQVTLSCSPISGHRSVSWYQQTPGQGLQFLFEYFSETQRNKGNFPGRFSGRQFSNSRSEMNVSTLELGDSALYLCASRWNRDNFHTDTQYFGPGTRLTVL.

V gene TRBV15 combines with J gene TRBJ1-1; D unresolved. Trimming removed 5 bases from V and 3 bases from J, with 13 bases in between. The CDR3 has 14 amino acids. Germline V gene data show CDR1 as LNHNV and CDR2 as YYDKDF (reference sequence). CDR3 loop: CATSPTGPYTEAFF. DNA of the CDR3: TGTGCCACCAGCCCTACCGGTCCATACACTGAAGCTTTCTTT. The whole variable domain, filled in from reference TRBV15 and TRBJ1-1, reads DAMVIQNPRYQVTQFGKPVTLSCSQTLNHNVMYWYQQKSSQAPKLLFHYYDKDFNNEADTPDNFQSRRPNTSFCFLDIRSPGLGDTAMYLCATSPTGPYTEAFFGQGTRLTVV.

V usage is TRBV7-2 and J usage is TRBJ2-4; 8 bases line up with TRBD2. CDR1 and CDR2 from the germline V gene are SGHTA and FQGNSA. CDR3 length: 17 amino acids. Losses at the gene ends were 2 bases for V and 1 base for J; bases not matched to a gene: 7. CDR3 region: CASSLTPGGPAKNIQYF. The CDR3 DNA reads as TGTGCCAGCAGCTTAACCCCGGGGGGGCCGGCCAAAAACATTCAGTACTTC.

The chain joins TRBV12-3 or TRBV12-4 to TRBJ2-2; 11 bases line up with TRBD2. This CDR3 spans 16 amino acids. The V gene end was trimmed by 5 bases and the J gene end by 4 bases; junction bases not matched to a gene: 6. Here the CDR3 reads CASSTPSGGFTGELFF. The CDR3 DNA sequence: TGTGCCAGCAGTACCCCTAGCGGGGGGTTCACCGGGGAGCTGTTTTTT.

The rearrangement uses TRBV28 and TRBJ2-1; 12 bases are a match to TRBD2. Germline V lookup: CDR1 MDHEN, CDR2 SYDVKM. This CDR3 has 16 amino acids. Unmatched junction bases numbered 6, after V lost 5 bases and J lost 4 bases. CDR3 coding DNA: TGTGCCAGCAGTCCTCTAGCGGGGGGGCGTTACAATGAGCAGTTCTTC. This gives the protein CASSPLAGGRYNEQFF.

This clonotype came up a few times. The chain recombines TRBV12-3 or TRBV12-4 with TRBJ2-3; TRBD2 aligns across 12 bases. V lost 3 bases, J lost 12 bases, and 10 bases stayed unmatched. This CDR3 has 15 residues. The CDR3 DNA reads as TGTGCCAGCAGTTTGCGACTAGCGGGGGCCCAAAGTCAGTATTTT. It yields the protein CASSLRLAGAQSQYF.

This clonotype occurred many times. The V and J genes are TRBV7-2 and TRBJ2-1, with TRBD1 identical over 9 bases. CDR3 size: 15 residues. CDR1 is SGHTA, CDR2 FQGNSA, per germline. Trimming took 1 base from V and 5 from J; bases not matched to a gene: 3. DNA of the CDR3: TGTGCCAGCAGCTTAGAAGGACAGGGGAACAATGAGCAGTTCTTC. Translation: CASSLEGQGNNEQFF.

The sample holds a few counts of this clonotype. The chain has TRBV29-1 and TRBJ2-1; tentatively, D is TRBD2 (5 bases). The CDR3 loop spans 14 amino acids. In germline, CDR1 is SQVTM, CDR2 ANQGSEA. The CDR3 here is CSVSKGGLYNEQFF. The CDR3 nucleotides are TGCAGTGTTTCCAAAGGAGGTCTTTACAATGAGCAGTTCTTC.

The chain recombines TRBV6-6 with TRBJ1-5; D is unclear. Per the germline V gene, CDR1 is MNHNY and CDR2 is SVGAGI (reference sequence). Trimming stripped 2 bases from V and 0 bases from J, with 8 bases between. The CDR3 is made up of 15 amino acids. CDR3 DNA: TGTGCCAGCAGTTACGCTCTTTTTAGCAATCAGCCCCAGCATTTT. Amino acids: CASSYALFSNQPQHF.

The CDR3 nucleotides read TGTGCCAGCAGGGCGGACAGTAGCTCCTACAATGAGCAGTTCTTC. This codes for CASRADSSSYNEQFF. J is TRBJ2-1 and V is TRBV2, with D possibly matching TRBD1 (6 bases). CDR3 size: 15 residues. Deletions cut 6 bases from V and 0 bases from J, with 12 bases between. Germline loops: CDR1 SNHLY, CDR2 FYNNEI.

This clonotype was counted a few times. This chain joins TRBV7-3 and TRBJ2-1, with D perhaps TRBD1 (6 bases). This CDR3 comprises 15 residues. CDR1 and CDR2 (germline): SGHTA, FQGTGA. V shed 4 bases and J shed 2 bases, with 12 bases lying between them. The CDR3 protein is CASSSGTSAYNEQFF. The CDR3 nucleotides are TGTGCCAGCAGCTCCGGGACATCCGCCTACAATGAGCAGTTCTTC. The full variable domain, in which reference TRBV7-3 and TRBJ2-1 provide the parts outside the CDR3, is GAGVSQTPSNKVTEKGKYVELRCDPISGHTALYWYRQSLGQGPEFLIYFQGTGAADDSGLPNDRFFAVRPEGSVSTLKIQRTERGDSAVYLCASSSGTSAYNEQFFGPGTRLTVL.